These 32 T cell receptor beta chains share one sample of origin, sequenced in a study of a mutant IDH1 vaccine in newly diagnosed glioma. Method: immunoSEQ multiplex PCR; TCRdb's copy keeps in-frame clones and lacks some. The profile covers roughly 28,000 clones, with approximately 80% appearing a single time and approximately 8.4% taken by the ten largest. Documented time point: week 23, last vaccination. Every single dose of the vaccine, 300 ug of mutant IDH1 20-mer peptide, came with topical imiquimod. No antigens are known for them. The source was PBMCs, collected from a glioma patient whose treatment included an IDH1 peptide vaccine. These receptor sequences come from a woman aged 18-35 years with glioma.

Only one count was recorded for this clone. Relative to the germline gene, one junction end is altered; a read error may explain this. J is TRBJ1-3 and V is TRBV19; D may be TRBD1 (5 bases). The CDR3 extends over 12 amino acids. Germline values: CDR1 LNHDA, CDR2 SQIVND (reference sequence). DNA of the CDR3: TGTGCCAGTAGTTTCCAGGGTCTTCGGATCCTATTT. Its protein product is CASSFQGLRILF.

This clone was found once. The V and J genes are TRBV9 and TRBJ2-7, with 7 bases aligning to TRBD1. The CDR3 runs to 13 residues. With 4 bases clipped from V and 3 bases from J, the junction kept 4 bases outside the gene matches. In germline, CDR1 is SGDLS, CDR2 YYNGEE. CDR3 loop: CASSTSGGYEQYF. The DNA of the CDR3 is TGTGCCAGCAGCACGTCAGGGGGCTACGAGCAGTACTTC.

This clone has more than one count but fewer than ten. The chain carries TRBV2 and TRBJ1-1, with unresolved D. V was shortened by 4 bases and J by 10 bases, with 13 bases between the two germline ends. Germline V gene sequence: CDR1 SNHLY, CDR2 FYNNEI. CDR3 length: 12 amino acids. The CDR3 region has the DNA TGTGCCAGCAGTGCCGGAAGGTCCGGAGCTTTCTTT. Encoded protein: CASSAGRSGAFF.

This clone was detected a few times. V usage is TRBV4-1 and J usage is TRBJ1-5; D remains unclear. The germline V gene encodes CDR1 MGHRA and CDR2 YSYEKL. CDR3 length: 14 residues. Trimming shortened V by 4 bases and J by 3 bases, and 10 bases separated the two germline ends. The CDR3 DNA reads as TGCGCCAGCAGCCCAGGAGGCTACAATCAGCCCCAGCATTTT. Translating gives CASSPGGYNQPQHF.

The chain carries TRBV2 and TRBJ2-4, with D perhaps TRBD2 (6 bases). The CDR3 has 15 amino acids. Germline CDR1 reads SNHLY; CDR2 reads FYNNEI. The V and J ends lost 8 bases and 3 bases respectively, with 17 bases between them. The CDR3 DNA follows: TGTGCCAGCGGTGGAGGGGCTGTAGTCAAAAACATTCAGTACTTC. Residues: CASGGGAVVKNIQYF.

J is TRBJ2-7 and V is TRBV12-2; the table gives TRBD2 as D, unverified against the DNA. TRBV12-2 is listed as a pseudogene. The CDR3 spans 17 residues. CDR3: CASRLALLAGGIYEQYF. CDR3 DNA: TGTGCAAGTCGCTTAGCACTACTAGCGGGGGGCATCTACGAGCAGTACTTC.

The V gene is TRBV2, the J gene TRBJ2-2; possibly TRBD2 for D (5 bases). V lost 3 bases and J lost 5, with 10 bases in between. This CDR3 region has 14 residues. The V gene's germline CDR1 is SNHLY and CDR2 FYNNEI. Here the CDR3 reads CASSESTGTGELFF. The DNA for the CDR3 is TGTGCCAGCAGTGAGTCTACGGGGACCGGGGAGCTGTTTTTT.

The chain has TRBV10-3 and TRBJ1-2; no definite D call. There are 15 residues in the CDR3. Germline values: CDR1 ENHRY, CDR2 SYGVKD. Trimming shortened V by 2 bases and J by 1 base, and 11 bases separated the two germline ends. The CDR3 DNA reads as TGTGCCATCAGTGAGGCCCGGGAGATTAACTATGGCTACACCTTC. Its protein product is CAISEAREINYGYTF.

V gene TRBV6-6 combines with J gene TRBJ2-3; either TRBD1 or TRBD2 may fit D (5 bases each). The CDR3 is 15 residues long. The germline gives CDR1 MNHNY, CDR2 SVGAGI (reference sequence). The V end was cut by 6 bases, the J end by 5 bases, with 18 bases between. The CDR3 DNA reads as TGTGCCAGCAGCTCGCCGGACAACACTAGAGATACGCAGTATTTT. This translates into CASSSPDNTRDTQYF.

This chain uses TRBV7-9 with TRBJ2-2; D unresolved. Trimming pared 1 base from V and 4 bases from J, leaving 10 bases between. Germline CDR1 reads SEHNR; CDR2 reads FQNEAQ (reference sequence). The CDR3 is made up of 15 amino acids. Here the CDR3 reads CASSLELTPTGELFF. The CDR3 bases are TGTGCCAGCAGCTTAGAGCTCACCCCCACCGGGGAGCTGTTTTTT.

The chain joins TRBV7-2 to TRBJ2-3; D is undetermined. The germline V and J ends were trimmed by 5 bases and 2 bases, with 14 bases remaining between them. CDR3 length: 15 residues. Germline CDR1 and CDR2: SGHTA and FQGNSA. CDR3 DNA sequence: TGTGCCAGCAGCGCCTCCTGGACCATCACAGATACGCAGTATTTT. Amino acids: CASSASWTITDTQYF.

The chain joins TRBV7-9 to TRBJ2-1; tentative D call: TRBD2 (6 bases). Trimming stripped 0 bases from V and 3 bases from J, with 12 bases between. The CDR3 runs to 16 residues. Germline CDR1 reads SEHNR; CDR2 reads FQNEAQ (reference sequence). The CDR3 reads CASSLAGPGLYNEQFF. CDR3 DNA: TGTGCCAGCAGCTTAGCAGGTCCGGGACTCTACAATGAGCAGTTCTTC.

The V and J genes are TRBV7-9 and TRBJ2-3; D is perhaps TRBD2 (5 bases). V lost 5 bases and J 2 bases, leaving 11 bases between the germline ends. CDR3 length: 14 amino acids. From germline, CDR1 is SEHNR and CDR2 FQNEAQ (reference sequence). DNA for the CDR3: TGTGCCAGCAGCCGGGGATCCGCCACAGATACGCAGTATTTT. It is translated as CASSRGSATDTQYF.

This clone was seen only a few times. The genes are TRBV2 and TRBJ1-5; no firm D call. This CDR3 is 15 amino acids long. The V end was cut by 7 bases, the J end by 3 bases, with 16 bases between. Per the germline V gene, CDR1 is SNHLY and CDR2 is FYNNEI. CDR3 DNA: TGTGCCAGCACGGTATTGGGTGGTGTCAATCAGCCCCAGCATTTT. Translation gives CASTVLGGVNQPQHF.

V and J are TRBV19 and TRBJ1-5; D not certain. The CDR3 loop spans 14 amino acids. Germline V gene lookup returns CDR1 LNHDA and CDR2 SQIVND (reference sequence). The V and J ends lost 1 base and 4 bases respectively, with 8 bases between them. The CDR3 here is CASSIVWGNQPQHF. The DNA for the CDR3 is TGTGCCAGTAGTATAGTTTGGGGAAATCAGCCCCAGCATTTT.

In its sample, this clone was seen once. V usage is TRBV18 and J usage is TRBJ1-2; D not resolved. The CDR3 consists of 15 residues. Germline V gives CDR1 KGHSH, CDR2 LQKENI. Deletions cut 0 bases from V and 2 bases from J, with 10 bases between. This chain's CDR3 is CASSPPQTLNYGYTF. The DNA of the CDR3 is TGTGCCAGCTCACCACCCCAGACCCTCAACTATGGCTACACCTTC.

The gene calls are TRBV27 and TRBJ2-7, with 7 bases fitting TRBD2. The germline V gene encodes CDR1 MNHEY and CDR2 SMNVEV (reference sequence). After removal of 3 bases from V and 2 bases from J, the junction contained 16 bases not matched to a gene. The CDR3 sequence is 18 residues long. CDR3 protein: CASSFLPSGNNFAYEQYF. Here the CDR3 DNA reads TGTGCCAGCAGTTTTCTCCCTAGCGGAAATAACTTTGCCTACGAGCAGTACTTC.

This clone was seen a few times. This chain joins TRBV29-1 and TRBJ1-4; no reliable D call. Germline CDR1 and CDR2: SQVTM and ANQGSEA. The CDR3 sequence is 12 residues long. V was trimmed by 5 bases and J by 10 bases, leaving 14 bases between them. The CDR3 region is CSVLDTTRKLFF. The CDR3, as DNA: TGCAGCGTTCTTGACACGACACGAAAACTGTTTTTT. The full variable domain, in which reference TRBV29-1 and TRBJ1-4 provide the parts outside the CDR3, is SAVISQKPSRDICQRGTSLTIQCQVDSQVTMMFWYRQQPGQSLTLIATANQGSEATYESGFVIDKFPISRPNLTFSTLTVSNMSPEDSSIYLCSVLDTTRKLFFGSGTQLSVL.

This clone appeared a few times. V is TRBV13 and J is TRBJ1-3; 8 bases are a match to TRBD1. Germline V gives CDR1 PRHDT, CDR2 FYEKMQ (reference sequence). Trimming removed 3 bases from V and 0 bases from J; junction bases left unmatched: 7. The CDR3 runs to 17 residues. Here the CDR3 reads CASSFDRGQSSGNTIYF. In DNA, the CDR3 is TGTGCCAGCAGCTTCGACAGGGGACAAAGCTCTGGAAACACCATATATTTT.

The chain employs TRBV11-3 and TRBJ2-1; 7 positions agree with TRBD1. The V and J ends lost 6 bases and 5 bases, in that order; junction bases with no gene match: 10. This CDR3 contains 15 residues. The germline V gene encodes CDR1 SGHNT and CDR2 YENEEA. CDR3 sequence reads: CASRPTGTANNEQFF. As DNA, the CDR3 is TGTGCCAGCAGACCCACCGGGACAGCAAACAATGAGCAGTTCTTC.

The rearrangement joins TRBV5-1 to TRBJ1-2, with a possible D match to TRBD1 (5 bases). Deletions cut 6 bases from V and 6 bases from J, with 12 bases between. The CDR3 is 12 amino acids. Germline loops: CDR1 SGHRS, CDR2 YFSETQ. Here the CDR3 DNA reads TGCGCCAGCACCCGGCAGGGCGATGGCTACACCTTC. Its translation: CASTRQGDGYTF.

The J gene is TRBJ1-2, the V gene TRBV10-3; D is unresolved. V was trimmed by 3 bases and J by 8 bases, leaving 22 bases between them. This CDR3 is 16 amino acids long. CDR1 ENHRY and CDR2 SYGVKD come from the germline V gene. The CDR3: CAISDPRTRGSEGYTF. As DNA, the CDR3 is TGTGCCATCAGTGACCCTCGAACACGGGGATCGGAAGGCTACACCTTC.

CDR3 sequence (DNA): TGTGCCAGCAAAGGGGCCGGGGAGCTGTTTTTT. Its protein is CASKGAGELFF. The chain employs TRBV27 and TRBJ2-2, with D possibly being TRBD1 (5 bases). Germline lookup yields CDR1 MNHEY and CDR2 SMNVEV (reference sequence). CDR3 size: 11 residues. The V gene lost 7 bases and the J gene lost 6 bases, with 6 bases spanning the gap.

The J gene is TRBJ2-7, the V gene TRBV30; 10 positions agree with TRBD2. V lost 5 bases to trimming and J lost 3 bases; unmatched junction nucleotides: 7. From germline, CDR1 is GTSNPN and CDR2 SVGIG (reference sequence). The CDR3 is made up of 14 amino acids. The CDR3 region is CAWGAERGGYEQYF. The DNA for the CDR3 is TGTGCCTGGGGTGCCGAGCGGGGGGGCTACGAGCAGTACTTC.

The gene calls are TRBV19 and TRBJ2-7; TRBD2 matches at 13 bases. Germline V lookup: CDR1 LNHDA, CDR2 SQIVND (reference sequence). Germline trimming cut 4 bases from V and 3 bases from J; bases unmatched to any gene: 3. The CDR3 totals 15 residues. Written as DNA, the CDR3 is TGTGCCAGTAGTAAGACTAGCGGGGGGCTCTACGAGCAGTACTTC. Its protein is CASSKTSGGLYEQYF.

The chain uses TRBV6-1 and TRBJ2-7, with unresolved D. The CDR3 covers 13 residues. V lost 7 bases, J lost 1 base, and 11 bases lay in between. Germline V CDR1 and CDR2: MNHNS, SASEGT. Here the CDR3 DNA reads TGTGCCAGCACCCCACGAAATTCCTACGAGCAGTACTTC. Protein sequence: CASTPRNSYEQYF.

The chain has TRBV4-2 and TRBJ1-4; 10 bases are a match to TRBD1. In germline, CDR1 is LGHNA, CDR2 YNFKEQ. V dropped 1 base and J dropped 6; count of bases not matched to a gene: 5. This CDR3 spans 16 amino acids. This CDR3 reads CASSQVVGQGDEKLFF. Here the CDR3 DNA reads TGTGCCAGCAGCCAAGTTGTCGGACAGGGGGATGAAAAACTGTTTTTT.

The rearrangement links TRBV13 to TRBJ2-7, with D tentatively TRBD1 or TRBD2 (5 bases each). Germline loops: CDR1 PRHDT, CDR2 FYEKMQ (reference sequence). The CDR3 consists of 12 residues. Trimming pared 5 bases from V and 6 bases from J, leaving 11 bases between. Written as DNA, the CDR3 is TGTGCCAGCAGCGACGGGACCCGCGAGCAGTACTTC. This sequence encodes CASSDGTREQYF.

The chain combines TRBV4-1 with TRBJ1-5, with D unclear. V was shortened by 0 bases and J by 9 bases, with 12 bases between the two germline ends. This CDR3 contains 14 residues. In germline, CDR1 is MGHRA, CDR2 YSYEKL. As DNA, the CDR3 is TGCGCCAGCAGCCAAGAAGTGGCGGGGTTGCCCCAGCATTTT. Translated: CASSQEVAGLPQHF.

The chain combines TRBV6-1 with TRBJ1-4, with D perhaps TRBD1 (6 bases). The ends were cut back, 4 bases at V and 7 bases at J, with 13 bases in the middle. This CDR3 has 14 amino acids. Germline CDR1 and CDR2: MNHNS and SASEGT. Written as DNA, the CDR3 is TGTGCCAGCAGTGTGACAGGCGCTACTGAAAAACTGTTTTTT. Its protein is CASSVTGATEKLFF.

The chain couples TRBV6-4 to TRBJ2-1; D is ambiguous. The CDR3 consists of 14 residues. V was shortened by 2 bases and J by 8 bases, with 13 bases between the two germline ends. Germline V gene lookup returns CDR1 MRHNA and CDR2 SNTAGT. The DNA of the CDR3 is TGTGCCAGCAGTGACGTAACAGTTGGGGATGAGCAGTTCTTC. This translates into CASSDVTVGDEQFF.

The chain recombines TRBV5-4 with TRBJ2-3; 9 bases are shared with TRBD2. The CDR3 length is 14 residues. The V segment lost 4 bases and the J segment 5 bases; nucleotides outside the gene matches: 5. Germline CDR1 is SGHNT and CDR2 is YYREEE (reference sequence). The CDR3 DNA reads TGTGCCAGCAGCCCGGGACTAGCTATAGATACGCAGTATTTT. Residues: CASSPGLAIDTQYF. Variable domain in full (rest from reference TRBV5-4 and TRBJ2-3): ETGVTQSPTHLIKTRGQQVTLRCSSQSGHNTVSWYQQALGQGPQFIFQYYREEENGRGNFPPRFSGLQFPNYSSELNVNALELDDSALYLCASSPGLAIDTQYFGPGTRLTVL.